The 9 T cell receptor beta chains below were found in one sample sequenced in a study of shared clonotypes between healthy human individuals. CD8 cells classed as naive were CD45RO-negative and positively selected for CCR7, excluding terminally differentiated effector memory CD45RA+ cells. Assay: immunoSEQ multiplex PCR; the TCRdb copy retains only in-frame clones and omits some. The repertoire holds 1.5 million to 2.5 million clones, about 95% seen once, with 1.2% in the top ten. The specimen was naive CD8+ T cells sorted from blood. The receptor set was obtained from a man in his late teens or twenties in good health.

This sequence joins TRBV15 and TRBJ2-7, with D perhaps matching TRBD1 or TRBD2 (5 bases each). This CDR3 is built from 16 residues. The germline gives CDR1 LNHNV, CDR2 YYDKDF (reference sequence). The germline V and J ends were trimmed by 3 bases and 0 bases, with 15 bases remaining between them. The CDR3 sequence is CATSSGGTGSSYEQYF. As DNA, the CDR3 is TGTGCCACCAGCAGTGGAGGCACAGGTAGCTCCTACGAGCAGTACTTC.

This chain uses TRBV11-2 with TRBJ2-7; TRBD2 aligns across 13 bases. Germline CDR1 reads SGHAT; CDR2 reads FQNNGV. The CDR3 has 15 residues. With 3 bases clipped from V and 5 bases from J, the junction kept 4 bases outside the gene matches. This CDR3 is CASSFGLAGADEQYF. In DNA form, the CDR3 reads TGTGCCAGCAGCTTCGGACTAGCGGGAGCGGACGAGCAGTACTTC.

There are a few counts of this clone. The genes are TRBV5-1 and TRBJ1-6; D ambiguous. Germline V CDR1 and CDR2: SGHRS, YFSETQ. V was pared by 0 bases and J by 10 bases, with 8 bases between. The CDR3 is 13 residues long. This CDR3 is CASSLGVESPLHF. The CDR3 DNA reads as TGCGCCAGCAGCTTGGGGGTTGAATCACCCCTCCACTTT.

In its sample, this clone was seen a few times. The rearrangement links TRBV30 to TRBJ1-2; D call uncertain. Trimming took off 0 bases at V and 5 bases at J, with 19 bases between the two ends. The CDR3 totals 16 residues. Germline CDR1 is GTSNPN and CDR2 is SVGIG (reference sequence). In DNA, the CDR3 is TGTGCCTGGAGTGTATTAGGGCAGGAATATGAGTATGGCTACACCTTC. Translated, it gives CAWSVLGQEYEYGYTF.

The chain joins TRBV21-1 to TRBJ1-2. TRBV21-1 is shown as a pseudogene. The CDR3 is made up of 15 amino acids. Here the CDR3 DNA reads TGTGCCAGCAGCAAACAGAGGGCTTCCCACTATGGCTACACCTTC. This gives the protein CASSKQRASHYGYTF.

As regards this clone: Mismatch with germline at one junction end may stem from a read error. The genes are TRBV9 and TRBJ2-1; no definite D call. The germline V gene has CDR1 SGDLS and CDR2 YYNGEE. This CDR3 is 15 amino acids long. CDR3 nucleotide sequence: TGTGCCAGCAGCGCCGACGGTGAGCCCTATAATGAGCAGTTCTTC. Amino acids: CASSADGEPYNEQFF.

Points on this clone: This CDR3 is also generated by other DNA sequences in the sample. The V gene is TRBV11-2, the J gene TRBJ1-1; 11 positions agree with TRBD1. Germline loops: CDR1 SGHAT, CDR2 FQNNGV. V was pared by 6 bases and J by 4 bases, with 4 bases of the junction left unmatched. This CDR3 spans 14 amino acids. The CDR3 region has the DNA TGTGCCAGCAGTTGGGACAGGGGGGGCACTGAAGCTTTCTTT. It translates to CASSWDRGGTEAFF. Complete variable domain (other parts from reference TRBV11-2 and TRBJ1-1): EAGVAQSPRYKIIEKRQSVAFWCNPISGHATLYWYQQILGQGPKLLIQFQNNGVVDDSQLPKDRFSAERLKGVDSTLKIQPAKLEDSAVYLCASSWDRGGTEAFFGQGTRLTVV.

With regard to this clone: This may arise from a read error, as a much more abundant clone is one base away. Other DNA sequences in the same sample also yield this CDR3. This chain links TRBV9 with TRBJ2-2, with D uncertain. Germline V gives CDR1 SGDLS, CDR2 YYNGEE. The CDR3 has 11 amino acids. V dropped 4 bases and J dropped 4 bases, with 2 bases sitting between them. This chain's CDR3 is CASSFTGELFF. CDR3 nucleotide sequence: TGTGCCAGCAGCTTCACCGGGGAGCTGTTTTTT.

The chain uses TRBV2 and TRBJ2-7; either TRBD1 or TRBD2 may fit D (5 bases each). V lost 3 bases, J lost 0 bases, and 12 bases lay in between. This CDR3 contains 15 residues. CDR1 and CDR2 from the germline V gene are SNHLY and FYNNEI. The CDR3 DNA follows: TGTGCCAGCAGTGACCAGGGAGTCATCTCCTACGAGCAGTACTTC. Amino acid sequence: CASSDQGVISYEQYF.